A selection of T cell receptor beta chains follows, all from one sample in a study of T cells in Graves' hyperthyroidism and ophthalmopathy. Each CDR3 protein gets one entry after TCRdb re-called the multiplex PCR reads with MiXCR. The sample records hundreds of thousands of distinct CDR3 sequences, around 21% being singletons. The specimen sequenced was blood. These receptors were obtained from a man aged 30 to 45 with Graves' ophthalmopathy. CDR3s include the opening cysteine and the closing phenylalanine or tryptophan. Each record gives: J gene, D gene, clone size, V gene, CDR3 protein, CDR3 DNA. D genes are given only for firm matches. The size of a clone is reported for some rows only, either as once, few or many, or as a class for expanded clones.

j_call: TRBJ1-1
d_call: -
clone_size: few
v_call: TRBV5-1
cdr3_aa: CASSWASNTEAFF
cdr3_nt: TGCGCCAGCAGCTGGGCCAGTAACACTGAAGCTTTCTTT

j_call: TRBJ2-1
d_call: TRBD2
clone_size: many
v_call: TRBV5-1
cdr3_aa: CASSLAGTSNEQFF
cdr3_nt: TGCGCCAGCAGCTTAGCCGGGACTAGCAATGAGCAGTTCTTC

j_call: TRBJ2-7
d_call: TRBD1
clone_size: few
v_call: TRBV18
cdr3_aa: CASSQGAPGLSYEQYF
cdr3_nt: TGTGCCAGCTCACAGGGGGCCCCAGGTCTTTCCTACGAGCAGTACTTC

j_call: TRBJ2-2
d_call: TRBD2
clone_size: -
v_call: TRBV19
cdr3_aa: CASSPSGRANGELFF
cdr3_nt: TGTGCCAGTAGTCCGTCCGGGAGGGCTAACGGGGAGCTGTTTTTT

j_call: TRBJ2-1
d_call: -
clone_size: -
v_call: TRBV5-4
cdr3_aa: CASSQGGSRAYNEQFF
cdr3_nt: TGCGCCAGCAGCCAAGGAGGTTCGCGGGCTTACAATGAGCAGTTCTTC

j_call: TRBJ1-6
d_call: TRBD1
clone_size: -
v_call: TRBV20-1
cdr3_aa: CSAYRGTYNSPLHF
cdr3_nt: TGCAGTGCTTACAGGGGTACCTATAATTCACCCCTCCACTTT

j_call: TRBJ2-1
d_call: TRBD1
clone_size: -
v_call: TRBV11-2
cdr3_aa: CASSQGAALSSYNEQFF
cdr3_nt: TGCGCCAGCAGCCAGGGGGCAGCTCTTAGCTCCTACAATGAGCAGTTCTTC

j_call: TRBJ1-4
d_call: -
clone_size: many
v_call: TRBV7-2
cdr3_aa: CASSLGGGKLFF
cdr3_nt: TGTGCCAGCAGCTTAGGAGGCGGTAAACTGTTTTTT

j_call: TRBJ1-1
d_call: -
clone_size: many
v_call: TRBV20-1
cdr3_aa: CSARLFALNTEAFF
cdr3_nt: TGCAGTGCTAGACTTTTTGCGCTGAACACTGAAGCTTTCTTT

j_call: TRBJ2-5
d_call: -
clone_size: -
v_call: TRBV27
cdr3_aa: CASSSGTLRTQYF
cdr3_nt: TGTGCCAGCAGTTCCGGGACCCTCAGGACCCAGTACTTC

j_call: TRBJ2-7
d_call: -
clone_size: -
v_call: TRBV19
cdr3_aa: CASRSGAYEQYF
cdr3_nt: TGTGCCAGTAGATCGGGGGCCTACGAGCAGTACTTC

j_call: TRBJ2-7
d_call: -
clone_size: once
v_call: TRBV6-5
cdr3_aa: CASSSLEQAPSYEQYF
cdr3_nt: TGTGCCAGCAGTTCCCTGGAACAGGCGCCCTCCTACGAGCAGTACTTC

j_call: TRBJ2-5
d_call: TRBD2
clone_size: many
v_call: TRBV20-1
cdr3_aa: CSARDLGLAGETQYF
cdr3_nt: TGCAGTGCTAGAGATCTGGGACTAGCGGGAGAGACCCAGTACTTC

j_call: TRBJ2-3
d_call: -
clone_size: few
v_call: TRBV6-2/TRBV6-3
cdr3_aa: CATTAHDTQYF
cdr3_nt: TGTGCCACGACCGCCCACGATACGCAGTATTTT

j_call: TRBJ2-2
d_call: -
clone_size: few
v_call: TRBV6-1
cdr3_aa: CASSDGRYTGELFF
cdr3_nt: TGTGCCAGCAGTGATGGACGGTACACCGGGGAGCTGTTTTTT

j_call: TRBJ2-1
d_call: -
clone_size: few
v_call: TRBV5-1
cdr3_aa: CASSSGTPKANEQFF
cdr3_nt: TGCGCCAGCAGCTCCGGGACTCCCAAGGCGAATGAGCAGTTCTTC

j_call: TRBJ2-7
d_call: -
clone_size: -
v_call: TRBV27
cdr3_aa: CASSSRIGPPFYEQYF
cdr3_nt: TGTGCCAGCAGTTCTCGAATCGGACCCCCTTTCTACGAGCAGTACTTC

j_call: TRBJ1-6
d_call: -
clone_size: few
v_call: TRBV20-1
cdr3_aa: CSANKDNSPLHF
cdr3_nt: TGCAGTGCCAACAAGGATAATTCACCCCTCCACTTT

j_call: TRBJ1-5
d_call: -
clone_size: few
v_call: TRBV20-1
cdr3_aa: CSAKGVRSSNQPQHF
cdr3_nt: TGCAGTGCTAAGGGCGTCCGGAGTAGCAATCAGCCCCAGCATTTT

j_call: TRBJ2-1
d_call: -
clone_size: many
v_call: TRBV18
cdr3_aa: CASSVTALSYNEQFF
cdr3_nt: TGTGCCAGCTCTGTGACAGCCCTTTCCTACAATGAGCAGTTCTTC

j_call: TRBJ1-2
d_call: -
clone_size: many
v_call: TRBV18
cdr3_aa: CASSPLDNPYGYTF
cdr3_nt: TGTGCCAGCTCACCTCTCGACAACCCCTATGGCTACACCTTC

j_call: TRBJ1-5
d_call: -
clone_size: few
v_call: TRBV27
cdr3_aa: CASSLWGGQPQHF
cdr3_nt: TGTGCCAGCAGTTTATGGGGGGGACAGCCCCAGCATTTT

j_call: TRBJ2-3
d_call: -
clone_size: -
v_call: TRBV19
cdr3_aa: CACSWAGASTDTQYF
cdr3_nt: TGTGCCTGTTCGTGGGCAGGCGCTAGCACAGATACGCAGTATTTT

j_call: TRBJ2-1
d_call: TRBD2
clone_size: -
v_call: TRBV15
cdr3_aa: CATSGVTSGEQFF
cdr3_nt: TGTGCCACCAGCGGCGTGACTAGCGGGGAGCAGTTCTTC

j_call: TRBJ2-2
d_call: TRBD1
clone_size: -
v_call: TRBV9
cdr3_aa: CASSLGQTTNTGELFF
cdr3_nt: TGTGCCAGCAGCCTGGGACAGACAACGAACACCGGGGAGCTGTTTTTT

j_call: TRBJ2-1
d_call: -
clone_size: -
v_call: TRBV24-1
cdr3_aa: CATSDFGQGMGNEQFF
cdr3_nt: TGTGCCACCAGTGATTTTGGCCAGGGTATGGGAAATGAGCAGTTCTTC

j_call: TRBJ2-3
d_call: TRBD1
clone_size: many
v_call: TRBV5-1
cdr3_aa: CASSFQGVTDTQYF
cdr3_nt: TGCGCCAGCAGCTTTCAGGGGGTCACAGATACGCAGTATTTT

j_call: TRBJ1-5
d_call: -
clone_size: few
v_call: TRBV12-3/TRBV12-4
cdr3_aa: CASSLGTNFNQPQHF
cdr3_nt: TGTGCCAGCAGTTTAGGGACAAACTTCAATCAGCCCCAGCATTTT

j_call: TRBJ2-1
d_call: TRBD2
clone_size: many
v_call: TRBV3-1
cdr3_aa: CASSQDPSGRGDEQFF
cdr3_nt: TGTGCCAGCAGCCAAGACCCTAGCGGGAGAGGCGATGAGCAGTTCTTC

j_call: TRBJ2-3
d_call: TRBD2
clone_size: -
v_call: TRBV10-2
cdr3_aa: CASSLAGVTIPTDTQYF
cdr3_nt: TGCGCCAGCAGCCTAGCGGGAGTCACGATTCCAACAGATACGCAGTATTTT

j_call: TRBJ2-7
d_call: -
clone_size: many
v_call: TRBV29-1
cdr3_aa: CSVGVDSSYEQYF
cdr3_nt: TGCAGCGTGGGGGTCGACTCGTCCTACGAGCAGTACTTC

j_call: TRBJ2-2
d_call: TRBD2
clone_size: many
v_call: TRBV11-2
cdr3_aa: CASSLVAASGSRGELFF
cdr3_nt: TGTGCCAGCAGCTTAGTTGCGGCTAGCGGGAGCAGAGGGGAGCTGTTTTTT

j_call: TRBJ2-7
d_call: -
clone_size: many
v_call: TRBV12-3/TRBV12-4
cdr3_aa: CASSPRLSSYEQYF
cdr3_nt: TGTGCCAGCAGTCCTCGTCTGAGCTCCTACGAGCAGTACTTC

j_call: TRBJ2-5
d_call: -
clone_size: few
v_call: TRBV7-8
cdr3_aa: CASSLNLAGVGETQYF
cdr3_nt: TGTGCCAGCAGCTTAAACCTAGCCGGGGTTGGAGAGACCCAGTACTTC

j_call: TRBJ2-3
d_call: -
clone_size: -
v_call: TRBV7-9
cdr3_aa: CASSRDNPTDTQYF
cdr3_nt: TGTGCCAGCAGCCGGGACAATCCAACAGATACGCAGTATTTT